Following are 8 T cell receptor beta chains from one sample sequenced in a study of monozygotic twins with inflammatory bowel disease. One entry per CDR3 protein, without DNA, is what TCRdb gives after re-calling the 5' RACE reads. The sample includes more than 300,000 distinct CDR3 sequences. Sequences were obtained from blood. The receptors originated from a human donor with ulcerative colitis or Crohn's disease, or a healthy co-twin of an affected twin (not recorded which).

CDR3 residues: CASSRISLLGQGRFSSNQPQHF. The rearrangement joins TRBV4-1 to TRBJ1-5; as DNA is missing, the TRBD1 call by TCRdb cannot be tested. Germline V gene data show CDR1 as MGHRA and CDR2 as YSYEKL. The CDR3 runs 22 residues.

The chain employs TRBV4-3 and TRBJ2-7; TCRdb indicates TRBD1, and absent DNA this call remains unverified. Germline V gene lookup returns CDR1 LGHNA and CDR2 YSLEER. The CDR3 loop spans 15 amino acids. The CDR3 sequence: CASSQEQGSPYEQYF.

CDR3 region: CASSREGTGHRKAFF. The gene calls are TRBV7-6 and TRBJ1-1; without DNA, the TCRdb call of TRBD1 cannot be checked. This CDR3 has 15 amino acids. Germline V gene sequence: CDR1 SGHVS, CDR2 FNYEAQ.

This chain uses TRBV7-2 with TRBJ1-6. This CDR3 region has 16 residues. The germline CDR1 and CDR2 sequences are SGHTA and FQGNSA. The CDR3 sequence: CASSLLGISYNSPLHF.

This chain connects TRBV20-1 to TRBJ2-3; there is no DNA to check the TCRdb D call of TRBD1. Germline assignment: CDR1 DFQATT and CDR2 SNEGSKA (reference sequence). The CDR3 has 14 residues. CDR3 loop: CSAPTTGTTDTQYF.

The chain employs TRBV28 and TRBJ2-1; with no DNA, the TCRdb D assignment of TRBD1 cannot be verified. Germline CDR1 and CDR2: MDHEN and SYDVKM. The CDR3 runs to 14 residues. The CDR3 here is CASSFTDSVHVQFF.

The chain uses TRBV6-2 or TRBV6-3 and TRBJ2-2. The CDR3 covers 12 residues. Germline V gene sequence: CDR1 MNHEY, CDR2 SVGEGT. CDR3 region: CASSYGYGELFF.

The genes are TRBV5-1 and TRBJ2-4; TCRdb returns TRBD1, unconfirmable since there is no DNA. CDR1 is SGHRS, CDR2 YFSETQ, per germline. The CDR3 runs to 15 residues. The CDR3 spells CASSRPGQGSYIQYF. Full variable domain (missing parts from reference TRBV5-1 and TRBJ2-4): KAGVTQTPRYLIKTRGQQVTLSCSPISGHRSVSWYQQTPGQGLQFLFEYFSETQRNKGNFPGRFSGRQFSNSRSEMNVSTLELGDSALYLCASSRPGQGSYIQYFGAGTRLSVL.